This TCR beta chain was sequenced in a study of blood T cell repertoires in COVID-19. Produced via immunoSEQ multiplex PCR; TCRdb's table is partial and in-frame only. Of tens of thousands of clones listed, 86% were seen once; the top ten hold over 25%. The sequenced material came from peripheral blood. The origin of this receptor is a human donor in a cohort sampled during active COVID-19.

Here the CDR3 reads CASSLAGTSGPYEQYF. The CDR3 region has the DNA TGTGCCAGCAGCTTAGCGGGGACTAGCGGGCCCTACGAGCAGTACTTC. The chain joins TRBV7-2 to TRBJ2-7, with 12 nucleotides matching TRBD2. This CDR3 region has 16 residues. Germline CDR1 SGHTA, CDR2 FQGNSA. V gave up 0 bases and J gave up 2 bases; unmatched junction bases: 2.